The T cell receptor (beta chain) under discussion was sequenced for a study of siplizumab effects on memory and regulatory T cells. General observations from the study: Roughly 75-96% of proliferating CD4+ or CD8+ clones defied assignment to a naive or memory phenotype. In controls, about 28% of mappable alloreactive CD4+ clones were Treg-derived on average, versus 68.8% with siplizumab.

Note on this clone: What it recognizes is unknown.

The CDR3 length is 14 residues. The germline V gene encodes CDR1 SGHVS and CDR2 FNYEAQ. With 1 base removed from V and 8 bases from J, the gap between germline ends came to 11 bases. Method: immunoSEQ multiplex PCR; TCRdb's copy keeps in-frame clones and lacks some. In the table there are tens of thousands of clones, 75% to 95% of which are singletons. This TCR was recovered from a human donor in good health. The sample consisted of CD8+ T cells sorted from blood. The V call is TRBV7-6, the J call TRBJ2-2, with unresolved D. For the CDR3, the DNA is TGTGCCAGCAGCTTAGGGACCGACGGAGGGGAGCTGTTTTTT. This gives the protein CASSLGTDGGELFF.